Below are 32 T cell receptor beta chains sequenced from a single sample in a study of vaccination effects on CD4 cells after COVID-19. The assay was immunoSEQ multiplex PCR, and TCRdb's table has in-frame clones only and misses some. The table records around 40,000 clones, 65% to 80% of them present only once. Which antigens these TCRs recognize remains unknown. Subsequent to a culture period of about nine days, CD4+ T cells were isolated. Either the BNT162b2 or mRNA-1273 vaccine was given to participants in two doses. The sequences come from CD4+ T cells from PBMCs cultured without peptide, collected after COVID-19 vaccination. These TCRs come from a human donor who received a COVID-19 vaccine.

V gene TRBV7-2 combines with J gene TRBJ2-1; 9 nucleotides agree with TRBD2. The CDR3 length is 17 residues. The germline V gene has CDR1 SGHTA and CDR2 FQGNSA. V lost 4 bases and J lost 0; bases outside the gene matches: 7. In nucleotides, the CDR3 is TGTGCCAGCAGCTCCTCTGGACTAGCGAGCTCCTACAATGAGCAGTTCTTC. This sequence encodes CASSSSGLASSYNEQFF.

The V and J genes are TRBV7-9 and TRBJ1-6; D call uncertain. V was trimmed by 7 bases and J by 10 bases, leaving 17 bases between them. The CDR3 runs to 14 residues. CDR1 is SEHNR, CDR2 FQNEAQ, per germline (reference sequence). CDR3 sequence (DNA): TGTGCCAGCATGATGAACCGGGGTGGATCACCCCTCCACTTT. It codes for CASMMNRGGSPLHF.

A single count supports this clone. The CDR3 protein is CASSTPRAGELFF. The CDR3 DNA reads as TGTGCCAGCAGTACGCCTAGGGCCGGGGAGCTGTTTTTT. The rearrangement uses TRBV6-5 and TRBJ2-2; D not certain. CDR3 size: 13 residues. Germline CDR1 and CDR2: MNHEY and SVGAGI. V dropped 5 bases and J dropped 6 bases, with 10 bases sitting between them.

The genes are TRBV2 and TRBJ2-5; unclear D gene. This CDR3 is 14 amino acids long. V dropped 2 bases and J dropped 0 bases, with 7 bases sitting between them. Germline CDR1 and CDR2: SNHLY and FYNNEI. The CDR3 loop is CASSEWPDQETQYF. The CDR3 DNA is TGTGCCAGCAGTGAATGGCCGGACCAAGAGACCCAGTACTTC.

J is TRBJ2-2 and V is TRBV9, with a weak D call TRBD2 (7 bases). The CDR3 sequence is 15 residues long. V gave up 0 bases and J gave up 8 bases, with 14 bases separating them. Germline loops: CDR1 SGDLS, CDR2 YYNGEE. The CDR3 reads CASSVGGGAIGELFF. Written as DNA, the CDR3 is TGTGCCAGCAGCGTAGGAGGGGGGGCTATTGGGGAGCTGTTTTTT.

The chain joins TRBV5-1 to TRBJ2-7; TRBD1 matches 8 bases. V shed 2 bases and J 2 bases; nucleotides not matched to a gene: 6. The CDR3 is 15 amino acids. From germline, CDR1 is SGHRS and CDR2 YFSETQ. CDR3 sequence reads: CASSFRTGNPYEQYF. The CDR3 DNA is TGCGCCAGCAGCTTTCGGACAGGGAACCCCTACGAGCAGTACTTC.

The CDR3 spells CASSQLRTKSDTQYF. DNA of the CDR3: TGCGCCAGCAGTCAATTACGGACTAAGTCAGATACGCAGTATTTT. The chain is built from TRBV23-1 and TRBJ2-3, with D tentatively TRBD2 (6 bases). TRBV23-1 is reported as an ORF; its role is uncertain. This CDR3 region has 15 residues. V was pared by 1 base and J by 4 bases, with 12 bases between.

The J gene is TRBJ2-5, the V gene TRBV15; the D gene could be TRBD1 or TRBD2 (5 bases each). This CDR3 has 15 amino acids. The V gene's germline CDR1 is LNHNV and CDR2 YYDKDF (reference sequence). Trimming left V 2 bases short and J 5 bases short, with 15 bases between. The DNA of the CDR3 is TGTGCCACCAGCAGAATCAGGGACCCGGGGGAGACCCAGTACTTC. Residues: CATSRIRDPGETQYF.

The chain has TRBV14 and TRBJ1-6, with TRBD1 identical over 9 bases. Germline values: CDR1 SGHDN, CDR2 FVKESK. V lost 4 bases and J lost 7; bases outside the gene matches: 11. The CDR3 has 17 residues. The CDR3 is CASSPGTGYPINSPLHF. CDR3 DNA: TGTGCCAGCAGCCCCGGGACAGGGTACCCGATAAATTCACCCCTCCACTTT.

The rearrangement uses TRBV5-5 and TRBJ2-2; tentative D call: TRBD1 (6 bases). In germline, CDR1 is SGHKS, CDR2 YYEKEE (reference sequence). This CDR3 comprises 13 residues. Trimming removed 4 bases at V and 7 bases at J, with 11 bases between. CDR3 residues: CASSRRGFGELFF. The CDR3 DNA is TGTGCCAGCAGCCGTAGGGGGTTCGGGGAGCTGTTTTTT.

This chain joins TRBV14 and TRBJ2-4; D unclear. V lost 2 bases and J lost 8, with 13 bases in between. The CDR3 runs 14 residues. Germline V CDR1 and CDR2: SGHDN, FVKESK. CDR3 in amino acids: CASSQTRKLDIQYF. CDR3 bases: TGTGCCAGCAGCCAAACCCGGAAATTGGACATTCAGTACTTC.

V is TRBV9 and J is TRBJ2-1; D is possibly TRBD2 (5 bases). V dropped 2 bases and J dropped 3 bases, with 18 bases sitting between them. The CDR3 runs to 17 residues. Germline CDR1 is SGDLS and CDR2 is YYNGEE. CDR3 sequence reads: CASSVNLPSAGYNEQFF. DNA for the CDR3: TGTGCCAGCAGCGTCAACCTTCCCTCGGCGGGCTACAATGAGCAGTTCTTC.

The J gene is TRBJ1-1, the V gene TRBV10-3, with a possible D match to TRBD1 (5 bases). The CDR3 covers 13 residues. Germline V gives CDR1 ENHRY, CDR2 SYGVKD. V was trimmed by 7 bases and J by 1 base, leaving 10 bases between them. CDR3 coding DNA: TGTGCCATCAAAATGAGGGGGAACACTGAAGCTTTCTTT. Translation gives CAIKMRGNTEAFF.

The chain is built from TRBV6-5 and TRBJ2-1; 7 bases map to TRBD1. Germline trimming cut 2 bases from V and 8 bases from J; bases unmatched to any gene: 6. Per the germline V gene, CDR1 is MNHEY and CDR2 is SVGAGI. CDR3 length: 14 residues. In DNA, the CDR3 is TGTGCCAGCAGTTACACGCTAGGGGGCTATGAGCAGTTCTTC. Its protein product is CASSYTLGGYEQFF.

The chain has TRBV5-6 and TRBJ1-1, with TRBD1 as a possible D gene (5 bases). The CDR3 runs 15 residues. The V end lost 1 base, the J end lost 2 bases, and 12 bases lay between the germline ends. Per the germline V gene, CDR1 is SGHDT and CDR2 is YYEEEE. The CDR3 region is CASSLRLGTNTEAFF. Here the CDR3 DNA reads TGTGCCAGCAGCTTGAGGTTGGGGACCAACACTGAAGCTTTCTTT.

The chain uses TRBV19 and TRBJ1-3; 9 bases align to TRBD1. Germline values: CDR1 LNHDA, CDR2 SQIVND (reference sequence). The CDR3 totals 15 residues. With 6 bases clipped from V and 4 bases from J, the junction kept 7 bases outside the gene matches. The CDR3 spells CASRNRGTGGNTIYF. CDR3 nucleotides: TGTGCCAGTAGGAACAGGGGGACAGGGGGAAACACCATATATTTT.

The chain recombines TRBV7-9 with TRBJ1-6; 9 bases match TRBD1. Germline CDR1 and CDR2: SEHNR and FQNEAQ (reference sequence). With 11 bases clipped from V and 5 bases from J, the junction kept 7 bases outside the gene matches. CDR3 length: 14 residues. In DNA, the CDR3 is TGTGCCGCCGACAGGGGGGGACATAATTCACCCCTCCACTTT. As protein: CAADRGGHNSPLHF.

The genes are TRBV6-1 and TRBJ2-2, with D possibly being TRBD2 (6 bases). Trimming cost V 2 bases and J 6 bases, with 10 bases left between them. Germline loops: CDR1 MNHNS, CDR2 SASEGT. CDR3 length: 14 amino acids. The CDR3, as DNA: TGTGCCAGCAGTGAAACTTGGGGGGCCGGGGAGCTGTTTTTT. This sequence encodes CASSETWGAGELFF.

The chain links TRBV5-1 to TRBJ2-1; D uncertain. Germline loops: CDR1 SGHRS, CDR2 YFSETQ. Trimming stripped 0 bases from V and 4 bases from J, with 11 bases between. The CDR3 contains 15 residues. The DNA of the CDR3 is TGCGCCAGCAGCTTGGCCCCAGGATTTTACAATGAGCAGTTCTTC. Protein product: CASSLAPGFYNEQFF.

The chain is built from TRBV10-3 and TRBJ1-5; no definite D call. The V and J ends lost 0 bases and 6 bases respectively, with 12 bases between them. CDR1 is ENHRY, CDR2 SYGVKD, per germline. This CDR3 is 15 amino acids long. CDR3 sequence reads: CAISESAGSGQPQHF. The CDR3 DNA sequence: TGTGCCATCAGTGAGTCGGCGGGGTCGGGTCAGCCCCAGCATTTT.

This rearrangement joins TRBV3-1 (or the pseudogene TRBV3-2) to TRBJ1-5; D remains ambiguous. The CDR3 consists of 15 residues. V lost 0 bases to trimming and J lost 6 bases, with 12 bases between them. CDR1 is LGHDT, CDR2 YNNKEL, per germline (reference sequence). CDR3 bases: TGTGCCAGCAGCCAAGACCTCGAAGGAACTCAGCCCCAGCATTTT. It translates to CASSQDLEGTQPQHF.

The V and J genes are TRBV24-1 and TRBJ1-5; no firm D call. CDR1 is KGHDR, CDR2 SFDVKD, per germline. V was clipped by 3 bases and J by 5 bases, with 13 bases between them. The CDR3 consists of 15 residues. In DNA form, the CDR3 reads TGTGCCACCAGTGATACGGGAAGGTTGGATCAGCCCCAGCATTTT. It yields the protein CATSDTGRLDQPQHF.

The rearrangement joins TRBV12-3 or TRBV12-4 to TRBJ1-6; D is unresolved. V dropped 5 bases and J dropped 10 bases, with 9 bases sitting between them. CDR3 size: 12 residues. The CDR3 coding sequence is TGTGCCAGCAGTGAGCAGTTATCACCCCTCCACTTT. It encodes CASSEQLSPLHF.

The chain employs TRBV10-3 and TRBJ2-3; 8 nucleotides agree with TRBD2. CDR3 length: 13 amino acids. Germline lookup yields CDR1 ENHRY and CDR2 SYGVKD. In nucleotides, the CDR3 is TGTGCGACGGGGGGGCAGTCCACAGATACGCAGTATTTT. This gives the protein CATGGQSTDTQYF.

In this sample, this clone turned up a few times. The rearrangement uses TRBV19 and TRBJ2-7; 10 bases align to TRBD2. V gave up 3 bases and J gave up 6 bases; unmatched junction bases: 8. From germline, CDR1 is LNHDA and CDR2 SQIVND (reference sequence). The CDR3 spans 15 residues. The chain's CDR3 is CASSIGLAGVPEQYF. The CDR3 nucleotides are TGTGCCAGTAGTATCGGGCTAGCGGGAGTCCCCGAGCAGTACTTC.

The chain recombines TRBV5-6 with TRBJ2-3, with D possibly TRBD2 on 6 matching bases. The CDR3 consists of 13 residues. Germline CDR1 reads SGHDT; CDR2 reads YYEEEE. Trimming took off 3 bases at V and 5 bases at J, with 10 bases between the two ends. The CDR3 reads CASSSQGGDTQYF. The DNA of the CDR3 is TGTGCCAGCAGCTCTCAGGGAGGAGATACGCAGTATTTT.

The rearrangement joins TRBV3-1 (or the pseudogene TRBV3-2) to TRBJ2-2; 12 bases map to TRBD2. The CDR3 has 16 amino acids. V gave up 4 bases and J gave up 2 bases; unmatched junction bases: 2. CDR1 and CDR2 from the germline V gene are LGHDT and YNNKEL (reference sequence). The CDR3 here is CASSLLAGGNTGELFF. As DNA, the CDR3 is TGTGCCAGCAGCCTACTAGCGGGAGGCAACACCGGGGAGCTGTTTTTT.

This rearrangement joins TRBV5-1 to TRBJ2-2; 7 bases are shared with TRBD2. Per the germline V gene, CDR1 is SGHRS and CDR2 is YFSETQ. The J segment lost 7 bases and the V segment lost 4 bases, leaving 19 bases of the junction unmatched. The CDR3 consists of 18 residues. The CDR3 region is CASSEASSGLRLGGELFF. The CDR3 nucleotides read TGCGCCAGCAGCGAGGCTAGTAGCGGGCTCCGTCTGGGCGGGGAGCTGTTTTTT.

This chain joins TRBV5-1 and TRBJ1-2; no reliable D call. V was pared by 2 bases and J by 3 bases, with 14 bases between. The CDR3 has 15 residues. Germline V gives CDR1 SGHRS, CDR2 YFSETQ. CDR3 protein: CASSFNAGIDYGYTF. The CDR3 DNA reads TGCGCCAGCAGCTTTAATGCAGGCATAGACTATGGCTACACCTTC.

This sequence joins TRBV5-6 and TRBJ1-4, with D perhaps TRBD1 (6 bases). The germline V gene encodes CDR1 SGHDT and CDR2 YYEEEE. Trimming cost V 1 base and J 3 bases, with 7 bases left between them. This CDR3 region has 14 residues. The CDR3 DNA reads TGTGCCAGCAGCTTGACAGGGTCTAATGAAAAACTGTTTTTT. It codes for CASSLTGSNEKLFF.

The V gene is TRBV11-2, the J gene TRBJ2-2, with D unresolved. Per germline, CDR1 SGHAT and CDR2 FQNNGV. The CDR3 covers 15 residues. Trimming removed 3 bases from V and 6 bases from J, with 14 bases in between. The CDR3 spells CASSLGLLWAGELFF. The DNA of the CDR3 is TGTGCCAGCAGCTTGGGCCTCCTTTGGGCCGGGGAGCTGTTTTTT. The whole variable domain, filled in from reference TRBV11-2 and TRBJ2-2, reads EAGVAQSPRYKIIEKRQSVAFWCNPISGHATLYWYQQILGQGPKLLIQFQNNGVVDDSQLPKDRFSAERLKGVDSTLKIQPAKLEDSAVYLCASSLGLLWAGELFFGEGSRLTVL.

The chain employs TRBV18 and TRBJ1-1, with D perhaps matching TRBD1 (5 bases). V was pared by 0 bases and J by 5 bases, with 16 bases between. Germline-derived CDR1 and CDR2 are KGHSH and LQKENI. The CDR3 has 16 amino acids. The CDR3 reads CASSPPSRVARTEAFF. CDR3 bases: TGTGCCAGCTCACCACCGTCCAGGGTTGCGAGGACTGAAGCTTTCTTT.